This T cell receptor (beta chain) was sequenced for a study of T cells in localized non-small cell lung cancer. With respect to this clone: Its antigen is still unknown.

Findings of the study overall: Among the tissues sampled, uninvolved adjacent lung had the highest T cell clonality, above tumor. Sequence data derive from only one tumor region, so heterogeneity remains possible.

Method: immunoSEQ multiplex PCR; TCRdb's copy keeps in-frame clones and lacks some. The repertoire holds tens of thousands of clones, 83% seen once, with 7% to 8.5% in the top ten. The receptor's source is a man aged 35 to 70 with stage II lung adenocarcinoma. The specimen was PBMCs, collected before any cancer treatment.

The chain's CDR3 is CASSLAASGPSYEQYF. As DNA, the CDR3 is TGTGCCAGCAGCTTGGCGGCAAGCGGACCCTCCTACGAGCAGTACTTC. The V gene is TRBV5-4, the J gene TRBJ2-7; TRBD2 is a possible D gene (5 bases). Germline V lookup: CDR1 SGHNT, CDR2 YYREEE (reference sequence). CDR3 length: 16 residues. V gave up 0 bases and J gave up 0 bases, with 13 bases separating them.